The source of this T cell receptor (beta chain) is a study of blood T cell repertoires in COVID-19. Study context: Sources were T cells, B-cell-depleted T cells, or PBMCs; the material itself was cDNA or gDNA.

Trimming removed 1 base from V and 6 bases from J; junction bases left unmatched: 4. The CDR3 has 15 residues. CDR1 is SGHNT, CDR2 YENEEA, per germline. Source study methods: Amplification with reference gene primers provided the estimates of nucleated cell counts. Using immunoSEQ multiplex PCR, the repertoire was profiled, and TCRdb retains in-frame clones only, with some absent. V, J and clone size were drawn from that table, and D and trimming were deduced from the DNA. Of a few hundred thousand clones listed, about nine tenths are singletons. The gene calls are TRBV11-3 and TRBJ2-1, with 9 bases fitting TRBD2. Material for sequencing was peripheral blood. This TCR was sampled from a man between 25 and 39 years old who had recovered from COVID-19. In DNA form, the CDR3 reads TGTGCCAGCAGCTTAGGCCTAGCGGGGTCCAATGAGCAGTTCTTC. Translated: CASSLGLAGSNEQFF. Complete variable domain (other parts from reference TRBV11-3 and TRBJ2-1): EAGVVQSPRYKIIEKKQPVAFWCNPISGHNTLYWYLQNLGQGPELLIRYENEEAVDDSQLPKDRFSAERLKGVDSTLKIQPAELGDSAVYLCASSLGLAGSNEQFFGPGTRLTVL.